This is a list of T cell receptor beta chains from one sample in a study of prognosis after radiotherapy for stage I lung cancer. TCRdb re-derived calls from the multiplex PCR reads in MiXCR, one entry per CDR3 protein. The sample holds some 13,000 distinct CDR3 sequences, less than 45% seen once. This specimen was PBMCs, taken before or after stereotactic body radiation therapy (not recorded which). These receptor sequences come from a donor older than 45 with non-small cell lung cancer. Both conserved end residues are part of each CDR3. The order of the fields is J gene, D gene, V gene, clone size, CDR3 protein, CDR3 DNA. The D gene is left open where the match is weak. Not every row has a clone size; where given, it reads once, few, many or a size class.

TRBJ2-7	NA	TRBV6-5	NA	CSSSYSWELYEQYF	TGTTCCAGCAGTTACTCCTGGGAGCTCTACGAGCAGTACTTC
TRBJ1-2	NA	TRBV27	medium-sized	CASSSTRREPDTF	TGTGCCAGCAGTTCCACCCGACGGGAACCTGACACCTTC
TRBJ2-7	NA	TRBV7-3	many	CASSSSAEGEQYF	TGTGCCAGCAGCTCATCGGCGGAGGGCGAGCAGTACTTC
TRBJ1-4	TRBD1	TRBV6-1	many	CASSARTGTNEKLFF	TGTGCCAGCAGTGCTCGGACAGGCACTAATGAAAAACTGTTTTTT
TRBJ2-2	TRBD1	TRBV2	NA	CASRLTGTGPKRTANTGELFF	TGTGCCAGCAGGCTCACCGGGACAGGACCCAAACGTACTGCGAACACCGGGGAGCTGTTTTTT
TRBJ1-2	NA	TRBV6-4	medium-sized	CASSEGRGGNYGYTF	TGTGCCAGCAGTGAAGGACGGGGTGGTAACTATGGCTACACCTTC
TRBJ1-6	TRBD1	TRBV5-6	many	CASSLAGQISPLHF	TGTGCCAGCAGCTTGGCGGGACAGATTTCACCCCTCCACTTT
TRBJ2-7	NA	TRBV12-3/TRBV12-4	many	CASSPRTGSTGEQYF	TGTGCCAGCAGTCCCCGAACGGGATCGACTGGCGAGCAGTACTTC
TRBJ2-7	NA	TRBV28	NA	CASTFTGTTGERYF	TGTGCCAGCACCTTCACCGGGACAACGGGCGAGCGGTACTTC
TRBJ2-7	NA	TRBV28	many	CASQSTGRSYEQYF	TGTGCCAGCCAATCGACAGGGAGGTCCTACGAGCAGTACTTC
TRBJ2-2	NA	TRBV19	once	CASSQGNTGHLFF	TGTGCCAGTAGTCAGGGGAACACCGGGCATCTGTTTTTT
TRBJ1-3	NA	TRBV20-1	once	CSAASNEGTGNTIYF	TGCAGTGCTGCCAGTAACGAGGGTACTGGAAACACCATATATTTT
TRBJ2-4	NA	TRBV7-9	many	CASSPRAGVSKNIQYF	TGTGCCAGCAGCCCTAGGGCAGGGGTGTCCAAAAACATTCAGTACTTC
TRBJ2-7	NA	TRBV9	many	CASSVQGGGYEQYF	TGTGCCAGCAGCGTACAGGGGGGTGGTTACGAGCAGTACTTC
TRBJ2-3	NA	TRBV12-3/TRBV12-4	NA	CASSSQFRADTQYF	TGTGCCAGCAGTTCCCAGTTCCGGGCAGATACGCAGTATTTT
TRBJ1-2	NA	TRBV20-1	NA	CSALVQAFPYGYTF	TGCAGTGCCCTCGTACAGGCATTTCCCTATGGCTACACCTTC
TRBJ2-7	TRBD1	TRBV29-1	many	CSVDTGEF	TGCAGCGTTGATACAGGGGAGTTC
TRBJ2-2	NA	TRBV7-9	many	CASDPGGQIFTGELFF	TGTGCCAGCGACCCGGGGGGACAGATCTTCACCGGGGAGCTGTTTTTT
TRBJ1-1	NA	TRBV12-3/TRBV12-4	few	CGSLGTGAFF	TGTGGCAGTTTAGGAACAGGCGCTTTCTTT
TRBJ1-2	NA	TRBV19	many	CASSANRDSLGYTF	TGTGCCAGTAGTGCGAACCGGGACTCCCTGGGCTACACCTTC